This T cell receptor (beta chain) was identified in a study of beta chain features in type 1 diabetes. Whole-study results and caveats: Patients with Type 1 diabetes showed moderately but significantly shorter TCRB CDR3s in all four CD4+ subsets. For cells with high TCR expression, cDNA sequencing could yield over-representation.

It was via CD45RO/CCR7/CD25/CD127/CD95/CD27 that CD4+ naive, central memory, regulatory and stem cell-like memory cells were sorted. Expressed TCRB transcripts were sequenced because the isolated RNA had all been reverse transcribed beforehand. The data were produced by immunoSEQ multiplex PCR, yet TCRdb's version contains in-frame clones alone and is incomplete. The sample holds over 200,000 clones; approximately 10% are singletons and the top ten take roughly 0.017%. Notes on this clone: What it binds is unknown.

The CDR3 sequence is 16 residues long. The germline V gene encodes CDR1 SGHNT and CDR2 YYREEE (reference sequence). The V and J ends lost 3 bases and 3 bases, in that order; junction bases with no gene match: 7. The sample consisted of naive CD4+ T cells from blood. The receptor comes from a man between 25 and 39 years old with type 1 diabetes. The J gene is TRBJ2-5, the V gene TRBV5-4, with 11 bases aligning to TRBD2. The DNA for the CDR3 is TGTGCCAGCAGCTCCCCGACTAGCGGGACGAAAGAGACCCAGTACTTC. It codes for CASSSPTSGTKETQYF.